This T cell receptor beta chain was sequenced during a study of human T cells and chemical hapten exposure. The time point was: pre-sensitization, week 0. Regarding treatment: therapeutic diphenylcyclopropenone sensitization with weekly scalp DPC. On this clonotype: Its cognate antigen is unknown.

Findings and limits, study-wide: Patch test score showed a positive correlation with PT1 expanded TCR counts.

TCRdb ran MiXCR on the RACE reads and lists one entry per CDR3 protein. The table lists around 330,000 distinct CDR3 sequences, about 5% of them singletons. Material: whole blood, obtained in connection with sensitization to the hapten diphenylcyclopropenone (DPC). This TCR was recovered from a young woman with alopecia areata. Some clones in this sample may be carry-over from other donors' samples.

The CDR3 bases are TGTGCCAGCAGCTTACCCCGGTATGCTGAAGCTTTCTTT. This translates into CASSLPRYAEAFF. The J gene is TRBJ1-1, the V gene TRBV7-9, with no clear D. V dropped 2 bases and J dropped 6 bases, with 10 bases sitting between them. The CDR3 totals 13 residues. Looked up from germline, CDR1 is SEHNR and CDR2 is FQNEAQ (reference sequence). The variable domain in full, with the rest retrieved from reference TRBV7-9 and TRBJ1-1, is DTGVSQNPRHKITKRGQNVTFRCDPISEHNRLYWYRQTLGQGPEFLTYFQNEAQLEKSRLLSDRFSAERPKGSFSTLEIQRTEQGDSAMYLCASSLPRYAEAFFGQGTRLTVV.